These 11 T cell receptor beta chains originate from one sample sequenced in a study of beta chain features in type 1 diabetes. Expressed TCRB transcripts got sequenced, as all isolated RNA was reverse transcribed. The table came from immunoSEQ multiplex PCR; TCRdb's copy has only in-frame clones and leaves some out. The data show tens of thousands of clones, with around 32% seen just once and approximately 0.46% held by the top ten. The sample consisted of stem cell memory CD4+ T cells from blood. The receptors originated from a woman aged 18 to 35 in good health.

This clone was seen only a few times. V and J are TRBV5-1 and TRBJ1-2; TRBD1 aligns across 9 bases. V dropped 4 bases and J dropped 4; count of bases not matched to a gene: 5. Germline V lookup: CDR1 SGHRS, CDR2 YFSETQ. This CDR3 comprises 14 residues. As DNA, the CDR3 is TGCGCCAGCAGCACCGAGACAGGGGGCTATGGCTACACCTTC. It encodes CASSTETGGYGYTF.

V usage is TRBV4-3 and J usage is TRBJ2-3; D might be TRBD1 (6 bases). Trimming took 3 bases from V and 0 from J, leaving 16 bases between them. This CDR3 comprises 17 residues. Germline V CDR1 and CDR2: LGHNA, YSLEER. DNA of the CDR3: TGCGCCAGCAGCCATGATACAGGGCAACGTAGCACAGATACGCAGTATTTT. This gives the protein CASSHDTGQRSTDTQYF.

The rearrangement uses TRBV4-2 and TRBJ2-6, with a weak D call TRBD1 (6 bases). Between the trimmed V and J ends, which lost 6 bases and 0 bases, there was a span of 15 bases. The germline V gene encodes CDR1 LGHNA and CDR2 YNFKEQ. The length of the CDR3 is 17 residues. The DNA for the CDR3 is TGTGCCAGCAGACTACAGGGATTTAGCTCTGGGGCCAACGTCCTGACTTTC. This sequence encodes CASRLQGFSSGANVLTF.

The V call is TRBV4-1, the J call TRBJ2-3; 8 bases line up with TRBD2. The germline gives CDR1 MGHRA, CDR2 YSYEKL. This CDR3 spans 16 amino acids. J was trimmed by 3 bases and V by 1 base; bases with no gene match: 6. CDR3 sequence reads: CASSQVASGRTDTQYF. The CDR3 nucleotides are TGCGCCAGCAGCCAAGTCGCGAGCGGGAGAACAGATACGCAGTATTTT.

The chain joins TRBV30 to TRBJ1-2, with TRBD1 matching over 9 bases. Germline values: CDR1 GTSNPN, CDR2 SVGIG (reference sequence). The V segment lost 3 bases and the J segment 2 bases; nucleotides outside the gene matches: 10. The CDR3 consists of 16 residues. The CDR3 DNA is TGTGCCTGGAGATCTTTAGGACAGGGGTCCAACTATGGCTACACCTTC. The encoded protein is CAWRSLGQGSNYGYTF.

In the case of this clone: Other DNA sequences in this sample translate to the same CDR3. The J gene is TRBJ2-7, the V gene TRBV7-9, with 8 bases identical to TRBD1. CDR1 SEHNR and CDR2 FQNEAQ come from the germline V gene (reference sequence). This CDR3 is built from 13 residues. V lost 5 bases and J lost 5; bases outside the gene matches: 5. Written as DNA, the CDR3 is TGTGCCAGCAGCCGAGGACAGGGTCACGAGCAGTACTTC. Translated: CASSRGQGHEQYF.

The chain couples TRBV18 to TRBJ1-1; the D gene is possibly TRBD1 (5 bases). Germline V gene sequence: CDR1 KGHSH, CDR2 LQKENI. The CDR3 runs 14 residues. V was trimmed by 2 bases and J by 6 bases, leaving 13 bases between them. The CDR3 region has the DNA TGTGCCAGCTCACCAGGGGAAGGAGGGGCTGAAGCTTTCTTT. Its protein is CASSPGEGGAEAFF.

V is TRBV2 and J is TRBJ1-1; D is uncertain. Germline V gene lookup returns CDR1 SNHLY and CDR2 FYNNEI. V gave up 11 bases and J gave up 0 bases, with 16 bases separating them. The CDR3 runs 14 residues. The CDR3 protein is CACHLEGLNTEAFF. The CDR3, as DNA: TGTGCCTGCCACCTGGAGGGATTGAACACTGAAGCTTTCTTT.

V usage is TRBV5-1 and J usage is TRBJ2-7; possible D gene TRBD1, 6 bases. V gave up 0 bases and J gave up 4 bases, with 11 bases separating them. This CDR3 has 14 amino acids. Germline V gene data show CDR1 as SGHRS and CDR2 as YFSETQ. The CDR3 DNA is TGCGCCAGCAGCTTGGTCAGGGGCCCATACGAGCAGTACTTC. Translated: CASSLVRGPYEQYF.

The V call is TRBV18, the J call TRBJ2-5; 7 bases align to TRBD2. The germline V gene encodes CDR1 KGHSH and CDR2 LQKENI. J was trimmed by 7 bases and V by 0 bases; bases with no gene match: 11. The CDR3 length is 16 residues. CDR3 nucleotides: TGTGCCAGCTCACCACCGAGCGGCGGGAGAGATGTGACCCAGTACTTC. This encodes CASSPPSGGRDVTQYF.

This clone was observed a few times. This chain links TRBV7-6 with TRBJ1-5, with D possibly TRBD1 on 5 matching bases. This CDR3 is built from 16 residues. CDR1 is SGHVS and CDR2 is FNYEAQ in the germline V gene. Trimming stripped 5 bases from V and 8 bases from J, with 22 bases between. The CDR3 protein is CASSRAAGWAFEPQHF. The CDR3 region has the DNA TGTGCCAGCAGCCGTGCGGCAGGGTGGGCCTTTGAGCCCCAGCATTTT. The whole variable domain, remainder taken from reference TRBV7-6 and TRBJ1-5, is GAGVSQSPRYKVTKRGQDVALRCDPISGHVSLYWYRQALGQGPEFLTYFNYEAQQDKSGLPNDRFSAERPEGSISTLTIQRTEQRDSAMYRCASSRAAGWAFEPQHFGDGTRLSIL.